Each of the 21 T cell receptor beta chains below was sequenced from the same sample in a study of blood T cell repertoires in COVID-19. Clones were sequenced by immunoSEQ multiplex PCR, and TCRdb holds only the in-frame ones, with some missing. The table has about 210,000 clones, around 82% seen once. The specimen was peripheral blood. The receptor source for this set is a woman in her 50s with acute or convalescent COVID-19.

V and J are TRBV28 and TRBJ1-5; TRBD1 aligns across 10 bases. Trimming took 6 bases from V and 2 from J; bases not matched to a gene: 7. Germline V lookup: CDR1 MDHEN, CDR2 SYDVKM. The CDR3 contains 16 residues. The CDR3 DNA reads as TGTGCCAGCAGAGCTCCCGGGACAGGGGGCAATCAGCCCCAGCATTTT. Translating gives CASRAPGTGGNQPQHF.

The V gene is TRBV6-1, the J gene TRBJ1-2, with 7 bases lining up with TRBD1. With 2 bases clipped from V and 6 bases from J, the junction kept 12 bases outside the gene matches. This CDR3 is 16 amino acids long. The germline V gene encodes CDR1 MNHNS and CDR2 SASEGT. CDR3 amino acids: CASSEQPRGRPDGYTF. CDR3 coding DNA: TGTGCCAGCAGTGAACAACCTAGGGGGCGCCCGGATGGCTACACCTTC.

This chain links TRBV5-1 with TRBJ2-2, with D maybe TRBD1 (6 bases). Trimming cost V 4 bases and J 0 bases, with 7 bases left between them. This CDR3 spans 14 amino acids. Germline assignment: CDR1 SGHRS and CDR2 YFSETQ. Here the CDR3 DNA reads TGCGCCAGCAGCGAGGGGGCGAACACCGGGGAGCTGTTTTTT. Amino acid sequence: CASSEGANTGELFF.

V usage is TRBV4-2 and J usage is TRBJ2-3; 15 nucleotides line up with TRBD2. The V segment lost 0 bases and the J segment 6 bases; nucleotides outside the gene matches: 4. The CDR3 is made up of 17 amino acids. Germline lookup yields CDR1 LGHNA and CDR2 YNFKEQ. CDR3 residues: CASSQDQGLAGGDTQYF. In nucleotides, the CDR3 is TGTGCCAGCAGCCAAGATCAGGGACTAGCGGGAGGTGATACGCAGTATTTT.

The chain has TRBV6-6 and TRBJ1-5; the match to TRBD1 covers 10 bases. The CDR3 is made up of 15 amino acids. V lost 4 bases, J lost 5 bases, and 5 bases stayed unmatched. The germline V gene has CDR1 MNHNY and CDR2 SVGAGI (reference sequence). CDR3 amino acids: CASSWDRGGDQPQHF. CDR3 nucleotide sequence: TGTGCCAGCAGTTGGGACAGGGGAGGAGATCAGCCCCAGCATTTT.

This chain connects TRBV4-2 to TRBJ2-7; 7 bases fit TRBD2. Germline CDR1 is LGHNA and CDR2 is YNFKEQ. This CDR3 is built from 15 residues. Germline trimming cut 5 bases from V and 0 bases from J; bases unmatched to any gene: 7. The CDR3 reads CASSGGERSSYEQYF. The CDR3, as DNA: TGTGCCAGCAGCGGGGGGGAGCGGAGCTCCTACGAGCAGTACTTC.

The V and J genes are TRBV29-1 and TRBJ1-1; 9 bases agree with TRBD1. Germline loops: CDR1 SQVTM, CDR2 ANQGSEA. J gave up 8 bases and V 5 bases, and 6 bases lay outside the gene matches. The CDR3 totals 12 residues. DNA for the CDR3: TGCAGCGTTTACAGGGGGCGAGCGGAAGCTTTCTTT. This translates into CSVYRGRAEAFF.

Remarks on this clone: At one end, the junction sequence differs from germline, possibly due to a read error. The chain combines TRBV6-5 with TRBJ2-3, with D perhaps TRBD1 (6 bases). Germline V lookup: CDR1 MNHEY, CDR2 SVGAGI. The CDR3 runs to 13 residues. The CDR3 DNA follows: TGTGCCAGCAGCACAGGGAGCACAGGTACGCAGTATTTT. Its translation is CASSTGSTGTQYF.

This chain connects TRBV4-2 to TRBJ2-2; D ambiguous. Germline V gene lookup returns CDR1 LGHNA and CDR2 YNFKEQ. Trimming removed 1 base from V and 6 bases from J, with 12 bases in between. The CDR3 has 15 amino acids. This CDR3 reads CASSQGVLFPGELFF. The DNA for the CDR3 is TGTGCCAGCAGCCAAGGTGTACTGTTCCCCGGGGAGCTGTTTTTT.

The sample holds one count of this clone. The chain has TRBV28 and TRBJ2-7, with a tentative D call TRBD1 (6 bases). The CDR3 has 15 amino acids. V lost 8 bases, J lost 0 bases, and 17 bases lay in between. Per the germline V gene, CDR1 is MDHEN and CDR2 is SYDVKM. The CDR3 loop reads CASPPKGEHSYEQYF. The DNA for the CDR3 is TGTGCCAGCCCCCCCAAGGGGGAACACTCCTACGAGCAGTACTTC.

The chain links TRBV25-1 to TRBJ2-7; 7 bases map to TRBD2. Germline CDR1 reads MGHDK; CDR2 reads SYGVNS. J was trimmed by 4 bases and V by 6 bases; bases with no gene match: 9. The CDR3 is made up of 14 amino acids. DNA of the CDR3: TGTGCCAGCAGACCAAGCGGGAAAGGTTACGAGCAGTACTTC. Its translation: CASRPSGKGYEQYF.

The sample holds a few counts of this clone. This chain connects TRBV3-1 (or the pseudogene TRBV3-2) to TRBJ2-7; 8 nucleotides align to TRBD2. The CDR3 extends over 13 amino acids. The ends lost 5 bases at V and 4 bases at J; junction bases unmatched: 4. CDR1 LGHDT and CDR2 YNNKEL come from the germline V gene (reference sequence). The CDR3 here is CASSTSGPYEQYF. CDR3 bases: TGTGCCAGCAGCACTAGCGGACCTTACGAGCAGTACTTC.

This rearrangement joins TRBV5-1 to TRBJ1-4; 8 nucleotides line up with TRBD1. The V segment lost 4 bases and the J segment 3 bases; nucleotides outside the gene matches: 5. Germline CDR1 and CDR2: SGHRS and YFSETQ. This CDR3 comprises 15 residues. CDR3 protein: CASSLDRGPNEKLFF. The CDR3 DNA reads TGCGCCAGCAGCCTTGACAGGGGACCTAATGAAAAACTGTTTTTT.

The CDR3 nucleotides are TGTGCCACCAGTGGCCGGGACAGGGTCGAAACTGGGGCCAACGTCCTGACTTTC. Translating gives CATSGRDRVETGANVLTF. This chain links TRBV24-1 with TRBJ2-6; 9 bases fit TRBD1. The CDR3 sequence is 18 residues long. The V segment lost 5 bases and the J segment 2 bases; nucleotides outside the gene matches: 9. Germline-derived CDR1 and CDR2 are KGHDR and SFDVKD.

The CDR3 nucleotides read TGTGCCAGCTCACCAGGGAGCGAGGAGCAGTTCTTC. The encoded protein is CASSPGSEEQFF. The chain recombines TRBV18 with TRBJ2-1, with D possibly matching TRBD2 (5 bases). CDR1 is KGHSH and CDR2 is LQKENI in the germline V gene. V lost 2 bases and J 10 bases, leaving 9 bases between the germline ends. CDR3 size: 12 residues.

The chain uses TRBV5-6 and TRBJ2-6, with D tentatively TRBD1 (6 bases). The CDR3 is made up of 16 amino acids. V lost 5 bases, J lost 0 bases, and 12 bases lay in between. Looked up from germline, CDR1 is SGHDT and CDR2 is YYEEEE. CDR3 nucleotides: TGTGCCAGCAGTAGGACAGCGGCCTCTGGGGCCAACGTCCTGACTTTC. Protein sequence: CASSRTAASGANVLTF.

V usage is TRBV6-5 and J usage is TRBJ2-3; possibly TRBD2 for D (6 bases). Trimming cost V 6 bases and J 4 bases, with 14 bases left between them. Germline V gives CDR1 MNHEY, CDR2 SVGAGI. CDR3 size: 14 residues. The CDR3 is CASRPTRGADTQYF. The CDR3 nucleotides read TGTGCCAGCAGGCCGACTAGAGGAGCAGATACGCAGTATTTT.

The CDR3: CASSLATGGEKLFF. CDR3 coding DNA: TGCGCCAGCAGCTTGGCCACAGGGGGCGAAAAACTGTTTTTT. V is TRBV5-1 and J is TRBJ1-4; 9 bases are shared with TRBD1. Germline V gene sequence: CDR1 SGHRS, CDR2 YFSETQ. J gave up 8 bases and V 0 bases, and 2 bases lay outside the gene matches. The CDR3 totals 14 residues.

The chain is built from TRBV9 and TRBJ2-5, with D possibly matching TRBD1 (6 bases). The germline V gene has CDR1 SGDLS and CDR2 YYNGEE. The CDR3 spans 16 residues. The V end was cut by 4 bases, the J end by 2 bases, with 18 bases between. CDR3 in DNA: TGTGCCAGCAGCCCGAGGACAGCCTACTATCAAGAGACCCAGTACTTC. Protein sequence: CASSPRTAYYQETQYF.

This rearrangement joins TRBV13 to TRBJ2-7, with D hard to call. The CDR3 totals 14 residues. Trimming pared 5 bases from V and 1 base from J, leaving 12 bases between. Germline V CDR1 and CDR2: PRHDT, FYEKMQ (reference sequence). In DNA form, the CDR3 reads TGTGCCAGCAGCCGCACAACAGTGTCCTACGAGCAGTACTTC. Protein product: CASSRTTVSYEQYF.

V is TRBV7-3 and J is TRBJ2-7; the match to TRBD2 covers 9 bases. This CDR3 spans 15 amino acids. V trimming: 5 bases; J trimming: 6 bases; junction bases outside the gene matches: 11. Germline CDR1 reads SGHTA; CDR2 reads FQGTGA. For the CDR3, the DNA is TGTGCCAGCAGCCCGAGCCCGGGACTAGCCTCCGAGCAGTACTTC. This translates into CASSPSPGLASEQYF.